This is a list of T cell receptor beta chains from one sample in a study of blood T cell repertoires in COVID-19. Clones were read by immunoSEQ multiplex PCR, and TCRdb kept only the in-frame ones, dropping some. The sample includes around 500,000 clones, more than 85% of them seen just once. Source material: PBMCs or T cells enriched from blood (not recorded which). The receptors derive from a woman aged 60-75 years who had recovered from COVID-19. Both conserved end residues are part of each CDR3. Fields, in order: D gene, V gene, J gene, clone size, CDR3 DNA, CDR3 protein. The D gene is left open where the match is weak. The size of a clone is reported for some rows only, either as once, few or many, or as a class for expanded clones.

-	TRBV5-1	TRBJ1-3	few	TGCGCCAGCAGCGAACCCGGGGGAAACACCATATATTTT	CASSEPGGNTIYF
TRBD1	TRBV10-3	TRBJ2-2	-	TGTGCCATCAACGGACAGGGGAACACCGGGGAGCTGTTTTTT	CAINGQGNTGELFF
TRBD1	TRBV28	TRBJ1-5	-	TGTGCCAGCAGCCCCGGGGCAGGGGGATGGAATCAGCCCCAGCATTTT	CASSPGAGGWNQPQHF
-	TRBV9	TRBJ2-1	-	TGTGCCAGCAGCGTGCCCAGGGGCGGGGGAAACAATGAGCAGTTCTTC	CASSVPRGGGNNEQFF
-	TRBV5-6	TRBJ2-7	-	TGTGCCAGCAGCTTGCGCGGGGTGAGTAGTTACGAGCAGTACTTC	CASSLRGVSSYEQYF
TRBD1	TRBV6-5	TRBJ1-1	-	TGTGCCAGCAGTTACCCCCAGTGGGGGACAGGGACTGAAGCTTTCTTT	CASSYPQWGTGTEAFF
-	TRBV6-5	TRBJ2-7	-	TGTGCCAGCAACAGTGGAGGGGTGGGAAACTACGAGCAGTACTTC	CASNSGGVGNYEQYF
-	TRBV6-5	TRBJ1-5	-	TGTGCCAGCAGTTACAACAGGGATCAGCCCCAGCATTTT	CASSYNRDQPQHF
-	TRBV15	TRBJ2-1	-	TGTGCCTCCCGACCCGTGTACTTGACCGAGGATGAGCAGTTCTTC	CASRPVYLTEDEQFF
-	TRBV6-5	TRBJ1-6	-	TGTGCCAGCATAGGGGCAGGGATGAGACCCCTCCACTTT	CASIGAGMRPLHF
TRBD2	TRBV7-2	TRBJ2-1	-	TGTGCCAGCAGCTTCAGTGGACTAGCTGGGAATGAGCAGTTCTTC	CASSFSGLAGNEQFF
TRBD1	TRBV2	TRBJ1-2	once	TGTGCCAGCAGTTCAGGACAGGGTGGGGGCTACACCTTC	CASSSGQGGGYTF
TRBD2	TRBV3-1/TRBV3-2	TRBJ2-1	-	TGTGCCAGCAGCCAGAGGGGACTAGCGGGGGGACAAAGCTCCTACAATGAGCAGTTCTTC	CASSQRGLAGGQSSYNEQFF
-	TRBV12-3/TRBV12-4	TRBJ1-2	-	TGTGCCAGCAGTCCTGACATATACTATGGCTACACCTTC	CASSPDIYYGYTF
TRBD1	TRBV29-1	TRBJ1-2	-	TGCAGCGTTGCCAGTTCAGGGGGAGATGGCTACACCTTC	CSVASSGGDGYTF
-	TRBV7-5	TRBJ1-2	-	TGTGCCAGAAGCTTTTCGGGGACAGGGGGGAGGAATGGCTACACCTTC	CARSFSGTGGRNGYTF
-	TRBV7-2	TRBJ1-6	-	TGTGCCAGCAGCTTTGTCGGGTCCCCCTCCTCACCCCTCCACTTT	CASSFVGSPSSPLHF
TRBD2	TRBV12-3/TRBV12-4	TRBJ2-2	-	TGTGCCAGCAGTGAGCGGGGCCCGGGGGAGCTGTTTTTT	CASSERGPGELFF
-	TRBV27	TRBJ1-1	-	TGTGCCAGCAGTTTAAGGGGCGACACTGAAGCTTTCTTT	CASSLRGDTEAFF
-	TRBV5-4	TRBJ1-4	once	TGTGCCAGCAGCTTGATGGGGCACGAAAAACTGTTTTTT	CASSLMGHEKLFF
TRBD1	TRBV27	TRBJ1-5	-	TGTGCCACCTCGGGGGACAGTACCAATCAGCCCCAGCATTTT	CATSGDSTNQPQHF
TRBD2	TRBV11-2	TRBJ2-5	-	TGTGCCAGCAGCTTAGACGGACTAGCGGGGTTACAAGAGACCCAGTACTTC	CASSLDGLAGLQETQYF
TRBD1	TRBV2	TRBJ2-7	-	TGTGCCAGCAGGGGAAGTATAGGGGGCGATCGGAACGAGCAGTACTTC	CASRGSIGGDRNEQYF
TRBD1	TRBV6-1	TRBJ1-3	-	TGTGCCAGCAGTGAACCGGGACAGGTTTGGAACACCATATATTTT	CASSEPGQVWNTIYF
-	TRBV7-8	TRBJ2-7	-	TGTGCCAGCGCCCTGACGGGATACGAGCAGTACTTC	CASALTGYEQYF
TRBD1	TRBV5-1	TRBJ1-2	-	TGCGCCAGCAGCTTGGTAACAGGGGGCCACACCTTC	CASSLVTGGHTF
TRBD2	TRBV10-3	TRBJ2-1	-	TGTGCCATCAGCCTTTATGCCTTGGGACTATCCAATGAGCAGTTCTTC	CAISLYALGLSNEQFF
-	TRBV5-1	TRBJ2-3	-	TGCGCCAGCAGCTTGTTGGGCCCATCCACAGATACGCAGTATTTT	CASSLLGPSTDTQYF
TRBD1	TRBV18	TRBJ2-3	-	TGTGCCAGCTCCCGAGACGGACAGGCGTGGAACACGCAGTATTTT	CASSRDGQAWNTQYF
-	TRBV5-4	TRBJ1-4	-	TGTGCCAGCAGCCGCACAGTGTCGGATGAAAAACTGTTTTTT	CASSRTVSDEKLFF
TRBD1	TRBV9	TRBJ1-2	-	TGTGCCAGCACCTTGACAGGGAACTATGGCTACACCTTC	CASTLTGNYGYTF
TRBD2	TRBV5-4	TRBJ2-1	once	TGTGCCAGCAGCCTAGGACTAGCCAATGAGCAGTTCTTC	CASSLGLANEQFF
-	TRBV14	TRBJ2-4	once	TGTGCCAGCAGCCAAGGCGGACTAGCCAAAAACATTCAGTACTTC	CASSQGGLAKNIQYF
-	TRBV7-6	TRBJ2-5	-	TGTGCCAGCAGCCCAACCGGTTTCCAAGAGACCCAGTACTTC	CASSPTGFQETQYF
-	TRBV28	TRBJ1-5	-	TGTGCCAGCAGTCTAAACAATCAGCCCCAGCATTTT	CASSLNNQPQHF
-	TRBV19	TRBJ1-2	-	TGTGCCAGTTCAAAAGGGGCCCTCCTGCTCTATGGCTACACCTTC	CASSKGALLLYGYTF
TRBD1	TRBV19	TRBJ1-4	-	TGTGCCAGTAGTATCCCCCATCAGACAGGGGGAGTTAAAAAACTGTTTTTT	CASSIPHQTGGVKKLFF
-	TRBV24-1	TRBJ1-2	-	TGTGCCACCAGTGATTTGGGGGGCGCGGATGGCTACACCTTC	CATSDLGGADGYTF
TRBD1	TRBV27	TRBJ1-4	-	TGTGCCAGCAGTCAAGACAGGGTTGGTGAAAAACTGTTTTTT	CASSQDRVGEKLFF
TRBD1	TRBV5-1	TRBJ1-3	-	TGCGCCAGCAGACGGGACAGGAGCTCTGGAAACACCATATATTTT	CASRRDRSSGNTIYF